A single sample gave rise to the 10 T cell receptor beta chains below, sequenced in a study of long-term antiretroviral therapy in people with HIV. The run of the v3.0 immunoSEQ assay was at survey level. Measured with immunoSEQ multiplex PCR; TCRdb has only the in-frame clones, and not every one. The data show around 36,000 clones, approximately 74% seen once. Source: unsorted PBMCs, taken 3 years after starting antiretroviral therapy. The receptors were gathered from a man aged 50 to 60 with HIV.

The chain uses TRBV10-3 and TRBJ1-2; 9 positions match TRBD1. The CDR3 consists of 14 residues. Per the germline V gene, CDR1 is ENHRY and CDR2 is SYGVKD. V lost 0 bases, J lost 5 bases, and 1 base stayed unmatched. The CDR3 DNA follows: TGTGCCATCAGTGAGTCGGGACAGGGATATGGCTACACCTTC. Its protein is CAISESGQGYGYTF.

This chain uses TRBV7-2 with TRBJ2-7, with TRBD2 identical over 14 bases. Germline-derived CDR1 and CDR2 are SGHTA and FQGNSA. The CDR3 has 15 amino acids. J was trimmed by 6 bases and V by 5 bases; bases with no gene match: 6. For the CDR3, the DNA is TGTGCCAGCAGCCCGGGACTAGCGGGAGTAGGCGAGCAGTACTTC. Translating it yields CASSPGLAGVGEQYF. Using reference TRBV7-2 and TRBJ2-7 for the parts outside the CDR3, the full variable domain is GAGVSQSPSNKVTEKGKDVELRCDPISGHTALYWYRQSLGQGLEFLIYFQGNSAPDKSGLPSDRFSAERTGGSVSTLTIQRTQQEDSAVYLCASSPGLAGVGEQYFGPGTRLTVT.

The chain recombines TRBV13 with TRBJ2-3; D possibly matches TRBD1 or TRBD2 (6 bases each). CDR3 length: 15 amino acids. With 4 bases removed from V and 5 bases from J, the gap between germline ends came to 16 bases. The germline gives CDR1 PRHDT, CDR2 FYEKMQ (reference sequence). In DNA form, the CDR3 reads TGTGCCAGCAGCTCGGACAATAGGGGGGAAGATACGCAGTATTTT. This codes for CASSSDNRGEDTQYF. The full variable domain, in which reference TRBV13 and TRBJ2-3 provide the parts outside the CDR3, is AAGVIQSPRHLIKEKRETATLKCYPIPRHDTVYWYQQGPGQDPQFLISFYEKMQSDKGSIPDRFSAQQFSDYHSELNMSSLELGDSALYFCASSSDNRGEDTQYFGPGTRLTVL.

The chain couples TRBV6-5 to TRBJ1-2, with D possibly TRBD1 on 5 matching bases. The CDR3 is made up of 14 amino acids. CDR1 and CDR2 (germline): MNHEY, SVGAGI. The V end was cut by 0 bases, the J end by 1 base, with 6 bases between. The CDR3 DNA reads TGTGCCAGCAGTTACTCAGACAGTAACTATGGCTACACCTTC. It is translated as CASSYSDSNYGYTF.

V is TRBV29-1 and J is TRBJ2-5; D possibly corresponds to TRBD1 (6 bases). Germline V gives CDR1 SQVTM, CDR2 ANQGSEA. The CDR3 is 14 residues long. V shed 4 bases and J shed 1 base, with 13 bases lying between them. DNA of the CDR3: TGCAGCGTTGGAGGGGGACGGCTCCAAGAGACCCAGTACTTC. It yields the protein CSVGGGRLQETQYF.

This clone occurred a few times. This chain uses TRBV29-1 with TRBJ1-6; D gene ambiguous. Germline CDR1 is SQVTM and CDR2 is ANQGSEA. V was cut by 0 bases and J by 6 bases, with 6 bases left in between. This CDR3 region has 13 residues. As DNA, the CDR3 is TGCAGCGTTGAAGAGGGTACTAATTCACCCCTCCACTTT. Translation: CSVEEGTNSPLHF. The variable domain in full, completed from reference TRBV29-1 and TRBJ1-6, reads SAVISQKPSRDICQRGTSLTIQCQVDSQVTMMFWYRQQPGQSLTLIATANQGSEATYESGFVIDKFPISRPNLTFSTLTVSNMSPEDSSIYLCSVEEGTNSPLHFGNGTRLTVT.

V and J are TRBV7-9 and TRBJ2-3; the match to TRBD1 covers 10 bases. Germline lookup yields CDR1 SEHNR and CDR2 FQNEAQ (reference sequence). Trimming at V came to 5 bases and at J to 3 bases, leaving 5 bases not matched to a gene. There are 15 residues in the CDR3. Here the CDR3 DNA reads TGTGCCAGCAGCGACTGGACAGGGGGGACAGATACGCAGTATTTT. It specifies CASSDWTGGTDTQYF. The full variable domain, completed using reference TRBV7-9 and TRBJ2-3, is DTGVSQNPRHKITKRGQNVTFRCDPISEHNRLYWYRQTLGQGPEFLTYFQNEAQLEKSRLLSDRFSAERPKGSFSTLEIQRTEQGDSAMYLCASSDWTGGTDTQYFGPGTRLTVL.

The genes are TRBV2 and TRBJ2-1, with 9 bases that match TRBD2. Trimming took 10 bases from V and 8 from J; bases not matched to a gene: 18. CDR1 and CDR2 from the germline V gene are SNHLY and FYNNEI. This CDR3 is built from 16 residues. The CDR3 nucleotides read TGTGCCACCCTTAATATTGGCGGGAGGGCCTTCGATGAGCAGTTCTTC. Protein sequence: CATLNIGGRAFDEQFF.

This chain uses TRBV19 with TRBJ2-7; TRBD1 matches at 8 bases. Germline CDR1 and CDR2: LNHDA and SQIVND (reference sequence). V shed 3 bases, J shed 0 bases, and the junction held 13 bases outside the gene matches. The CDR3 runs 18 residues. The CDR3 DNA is TGTGCCAGTAGTATTTCAGGCTATCGGACAGGGATCTCCTACGAGCAGTACTTC. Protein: CASSISGYRTGISYEQYF.

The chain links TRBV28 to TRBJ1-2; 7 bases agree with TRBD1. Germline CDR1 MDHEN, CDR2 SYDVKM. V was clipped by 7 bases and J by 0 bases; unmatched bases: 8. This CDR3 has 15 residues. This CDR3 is CASTPPGTANYGYTF. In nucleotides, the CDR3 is TGTGCCAGCACCCCACCCGGGACAGCTAACTATGGCTACACCTTC.